These 9 T cell receptor beta chains share one sample of origin, sequenced in a study of graft-versus-host responses after intestinal transplantation. TCRdb's table, derived via immunoSEQ multiplex PCR, lists solely in-frame clones and lacks some. The sample lists 140,000 or so clones, roughly 91% seen once, with roughly 0.19% in the top ten. These receptors' targets are unknown. The material sequenced was unstimulated CD4+ T cells sorted from spleen or lymph node cells, taken before intestinal transplant. All receptors come from a human donor who received an intestinal transplant.

This clone showed up just a few times. This chain uses TRBV6-1 with TRBJ2-3; unclear D gene. Germline V gives CDR1 MNHNS, CDR2 SASEGT. This CDR3 has 12 amino acids. V was cut by 5 bases and J by 3 bases, with 6 bases left in between. CDR3 DNA: TGTGCCAGCAGTACCCCGACAGATACGCAGTATTTT. It yields the protein CASSTPTDTQYF.

This rearrangement joins TRBV5-1 to TRBJ1-2; D ambiguous. V was cut by 0 bases and J by 5 bases, with 11 bases left in between. There are 14 residues in the CDR3. Germline assignment: CDR1 SGHRS and CDR2 YFSETQ. CDR3 residues: CASSLEGGKYGYTF. In nucleotides, the CDR3 is TGCGCCAGCAGCTTGGAAGGAGGGAAATATGGCTACACCTTC.

V is TRBV5-3 and J is TRBJ1-5; D call uncertain. TRBV5-3 is filed as an ORF, its function uncertain. Trimming took 2 bases from V and 0 from J, leaving 21 bases between them. The CDR3 is made up of 19 amino acids. The CDR3 nucleotides read TGTGCCAGAAGCTTTTGTGCGTCGGGAGTCCTCTATAGCAATCAGCCCCAGCATTTT. It specifies CARSFCASGVLYSNQPQHF.

The chain employs TRBV5-6 and TRBJ1-2; 7 bases are shared with TRBD1. CDR1 and CDR2 (germline): SGHDT, YYEEEE. The CDR3 runs to 12 residues. V was clipped by 6 bases and J by 7 bases; unmatched bases: 6. This CDR3 reads CASNRQGVGYTF. The CDR3 nucleotides are TGTGCCAGCAACCGACAGGGAGTTGGCTACACCTTC.

The V gene is TRBV15, the J gene TRBJ2-6; unclear D gene. Germline V gives CDR1 LNHNV, CDR2 YYDKDF (reference sequence). The V end was cut by 0 bases, the J end by 0 bases, with 15 bases between. CDR3 length: 19 residues. Here the CDR3 reads CATSRDEWEPSSGANVLTF. CDR3 in DNA: TGTGCCACCAGCAGAGATGAGTGGGAACCCAGCTCTGGGGCCAACGTCCTGACTTTC.

The chain employs TRBV5-1 and TRBJ1-6; D is perhaps TRBD1 (5 bases). The CDR3 spans 15 residues. Trimming pared 1 base from V and 10 bases from J, leaving 15 bases between. Germline V gene lookup returns CDR1 SGHRS and CDR2 YFSETQ. CDR3 protein: CASSLFGGGGSPLHF. Here the CDR3 DNA reads TGCGCCAGCAGCTTGTTCGGGGGTGGAGGATCACCCCTCCACTTT.

This clone was seen once. The rearrangement uses TRBV11-2 and TRBJ2-1; 9 bases match TRBD2. CDR1 and CDR2 from the germline V gene are SGHAT and FQNNGV. This CDR3 has 15 residues. V was pared by 6 bases and J by 7 bases, with 10 bases of the junction left unmatched. This chain's CDR3 is CASSPGTSRRNEQFF. CDR3 coding DNA: TGTGCCAGCAGTCCCGGGACTAGCCGGAGGAATGAGCAGTTCTTC.

The chain has TRBV7-2 and TRBJ1-3; D may be TRBD1 (6 bases). The V end was cut by 1 base, the J end by 0 bases, with 16 bases between. Germline V gene sequence: CDR1 SGHTA, CDR2 FQGNSA. This CDR3 spans 18 amino acids. The CDR3 sequence is CASSLESGGAISGNTIYF. Here the CDR3 DNA reads TGTGCCAGCAGCTTAGAAAGTGGGGGCGCGATCTCTGGAAACACCATATATTTT. The full variable domain, rest sourced from reference TRBV7-2 and TRBJ1-3, is GAGVSQSPSNKVTEKGKDVELRCDPISGHTALYWYRQSLGQGLEFLIYFQGNSAPDKSGLPSDRFSAERTGGSVSTLTIQRTQQEDSAVYLCASSLESGGAISGNTIYFGEGSWLTVV.

This clone was seen only once. The chain combines TRBV19 with TRBJ2-7; 8 bases fit TRBD1. The CDR3 is 14 amino acids. Germline V CDR1 and CDR2: LNHDA, SQIVND (reference sequence). V shed 6 bases and J 2 bases; nucleotides not matched to a gene: 6. CDR3 protein: CASRVTGGTYEQYF. The CDR3 DNA follows: TGTGCCAGTAGGGTCACAGGGGGGACCTACGAGCAGTACTTC.